These T cell receptor beta chains were read from a single sample in a study of Ad26.COV2.S vaccination and SARS-CoV-2 variants. This table comes from immunoSEQ multiplex PCR, and its TCRdb copy is limited to in-frame clones, with some not included. The table has 350,000 to 450,000 clones, more than 75% seen once; the top ten hold about 3.5%. The sequences come from peripheral blood, collected in a trial of Ad26.COV2.S vaccine versus placebo. Receptors originate from a person aged 18-60 years who received the Ad26.COV2.S COVID-19 vaccine or a placebo. Each CDR3 is given with its conserved first and last residue. A D gene is named only where the DNA matches it firmly. Expanded clones are given a class, and other clones once, few, many or no size at all.

v_gene | abundance | d_gene | CDR3aa
TRBV5-1 | NA | NA | CASSWTPRSSYEQYF
TRBV4-1 | NA | NA | CASSQDTGELFF
TRBV4-3 | few | NA | CASSPRTGFGGYTF
TRBV4-1 | once | TRBD1 | CASSQRQGSAGEQYF
TRBV11-1 | NA | TRBD2 | CASSLSGIAKNIQYF
TRBV4-1 | NA | TRBD1 | CASSGTSAGGNEKLFF
TRBV4-1 | NA | TRBD1 | CASRPRDSSGANVLTF
TRBV5-5 | NA | NA | CASSTLGGPLETQYF
TRBV11-2 | NA | NA | CASSLDVLTYGYTF
TRBV24-1 | NA | TRBD2 | CATSDAFLAEETQYF
TRBV7-9 | NA | NA | CASSAQNSPLHF
TRBV2 | once | NA | CASKNGLTYNEQFF
TRBV10-3 | NA | NA | CAISDPQATNEKLFF
TRBV29-1 | NA | NA | CSVDPRATNEQFF
TRBV14 | NA | TRBD1 | CASSQDRGDYGYTF
TRBV5-1 | few | NA | CASSLESRNTEAFF
TRBV4-1 | NA | NA | CASSQVTGMNTEAFF
TRBV7-9 | NA | NA | CASSVGDYYEQYF
TRBV5-1 | once | TRBD2 | CATGGGSTSDTQYF
TRBV16 | NA | NA | CASSQWMMGTAYEQYF
TRBV15 | NA | NA | CATSRDLRTEFYGYTF
TRBV7-2 | NA | NA | CASSQPRTDNEQFF